These 28 T cell receptor beta chains share one sample of origin, sequenced in a study of T-cell reconstitution after alpha-beta-depleted transplantation in children. Molecular barcoding with unique molecular identifiers was used for the TCRbeta library. Using its own MiXCR run on the PCR reads, TCRdb lists one record per CDR3 protein. The table has 300,000 or so distinct CDR3 sequences, approximately 20% seen once. Sequenced material: PBMCs, mostly from graft donor cells, taken 180 days after TCRalphabeta/CD19-depleted stem cell transplant. The source is a male patient younger than 18 who had a stem cell transplant for acute lymphoblastic leukemia, so the T cells may come from the graft donor.

V is TRBV24-1 and J is TRBJ2-7; 10 nucleotides match TRBD1. This CDR3 has 15 amino acids. V was clipped by 2 bases and J by 9 bases; unmatched bases: 9. Germline assignment: CDR1 KGHDR and CDR2 SFDVKD. Written as DNA, the CDR3 is TGTGCCACCAGTGATTCCCGACAGGGGGCTGTCAGGCAGTACTTC. Amino acids: CATSDSRQGAVRQYF.

The rearrangement uses TRBV5-1 and TRBJ1-6; D is ambiguous. The CDR3 is made up of 15 amino acids. CDR1 is SGHRS and CDR2 is YFSETQ in the germline V gene. The germline V and J ends were trimmed by 4 bases and 3 bases, with 11 bases remaining between them. The CDR3 loop is CASSPRTVYNSPLHF. The CDR3 bases are TGCGCCAGCAGCCCACGGACGGTCTATAATTCACCCCTCCACTTT. Complete variable domain (other parts from reference TRBV5-1 and TRBJ1-6): KAGVTQTPRYLIKTRGQQVTLSCSPISGHRSVSWYQQTPGQGLQFLFEYFSETQRNKGNFPGRFSGRQFSNSRSEMNVSTLELGDSALYLCASSPRTVYNSPLHFGNGTRLTVT.

The chain combines TRBV27 with TRBJ2-7; TRBD2 aligns across 8 bases. CDR1 is MNHEY, CDR2 SMNVEV, per germline (reference sequence). The CDR3 length is 16 residues. Trimming at V came to 5 bases and at J to 3 bases, leaving 12 bases not matched to a gene. CDR3 sequence reads: CASSTPRGSGIYEQYF. The CDR3 DNA sequence: TGTGCCAGCAGTACCCCTCGAGGTAGCGGGATCTACGAGCAGTACTTC.

This chain links TRBV7-9 with TRBJ2-2; no definite D call. Per the germline V gene, CDR1 is SEHNR and CDR2 is FQNEAQ (reference sequence). V was cut by 1 base and J by 7 bases, with 10 bases left in between. This CDR3 has 14 residues. CDR3: CASSLGEFRGELFF. CDR3 nucleotides: TGTGCCAGCAGCTTAGGAGAGTTCCGCGGGGAGCTGTTTTTT.

The chain joins TRBV5-1 to TRBJ2-2; no reliable D call. Trimming shortened V by 3 bases and J by 11 bases, and 11 bases separated the two germline ends. This CDR3 region has 12 residues. The germline V gene has CDR1 SGHRS and CDR2 YFSETQ. The DNA of the CDR3 is TGCGCCAGCAGCTCAGACCCGCTAGAGCTGTTTTTT. Its protein is CASSSDPLELFF.

A few counts support this clonotype. The CDR3 DNA sequence: TGTGCCAGCAGTTACGTGCTAGCGGGAGCCTACGAGCAGTACTTC. Translation: CASSYVLAGAYEQYF. The V and J genes are TRBV6-2 or TRBV6-3 and TRBJ2-7; TRBD2 aligns across 10 bases. The CDR3 totals 15 residues. J gave up 2 bases and V 2 bases, and 3 bases lay outside the gene matches. Germline V lookup: CDR1 MNHEY, CDR2 SVGEGT.

This clonotype has a handful of counts. This chain uses TRBV7-9 with TRBJ1-2; D is unclear. CDR1 SEHNR and CDR2 FQNEAQ come from the germline V gene (reference sequence). V was pared by 5 bases and J by 12 bases, with 7 bases between. The CDR3 consists of 9 residues. In DNA form, the CDR3 reads TGTGCCAGCAGCCCCTTTGACACCTTC. Protein product: CASSPFDTF. The full variable domain, with the rest looked up from reference TRBV7-9 and TRBJ1-2, is DTGVSQNPRHKITKRGQNVTFRCDPISEHNRLYWYRQTLGQGPEFLTYFQNEAQLEKSRLLSDRFSAERPKGSFSTLEIQRTEQGDSAMYLCASSPFDTFGSGTRLTVV.

This clonotype was counted only a few times. V is TRBV6-5 and J is TRBJ2-5; tentatively, D is TRBD2 (5 bases). The CDR3 length is 17 residues. Trimming shortened V by 2 bases and J by 6 bases, and 22 bases separated the two germline ends. Germline V gene data show CDR1 as MNHEY and CDR2 as SVGAGI. CDR3 sequence reads: CASSYRSTGEGGKTQYF. CDR3 sequence (DNA): TGTGCCAGCAGTTACAGGTCGACCGGGGAAGGTGGGAAGACCCAGTACTTC.

This clonotype was detected only a few times. V usage is TRBV6-2 or TRBV6-3 and J usage is TRBJ2-1, with TRBD2 as a possible D gene (6 bases). The CDR3 has 14 amino acids. The germline V gene encodes CDR1 MNHEY and CDR2 SVGEGT. Trimming removed 1 base at V and 6 bases at J, with 10 bases between. The CDR3 sequence is CASSYLWEVNEQFF. CDR3 DNA: TGTGCCAGCAGTTACTTATGGGAGGTCAATGAGCAGTTCTTC.

The chain joins TRBV4-1 to TRBJ1-6; no definite D call. The CDR3 loop spans 13 amino acids. Germline V CDR1 and CDR2: MGHRA, YSYEKL. V was shortened by 1 base and J by 10 bases, with 8 bases between the two germline ends. CDR3 DNA sequence: TGCGCCAGCAGCCAAGTGCAGGTCTCACCCCTCCACTTT. Translated: CASSQVQVSPLHF.

In its sample, this clonotype was seen a few times. The chain joins TRBV5-6 to TRBJ1-1; D unresolved. This CDR3 comprises 12 residues. Germline V lookup: CDR1 SGHDT, CDR2 YYEEEE. Trimming removed 1 base at V and 3 bases at J, with 4 bases between. CDR3 bases: TGTGCCAGCAGCTTGACAGACACTGAAGCTTTCTTT. Residues: CASSLTDTEAFF. Filled out from reference TRBV5-6 and TRBJ1-1, the complete variable domain reads DAGVTQSPTHLIKTRGQQVTLRCSPKSGHDTVSWYQQALGQGPQFIFQYYEEEERQRGNFPDRFSGHQFPNYSSELNVNALLLGDSALYLCASSLTDTEAFFGQGTRLTVV.

This clonotype appeared a few times. The J gene is TRBJ2-1, the V gene TRBV27; D remains ambiguous. CDR1 is MNHEY and CDR2 is SMNVEV in the germline V gene (reference sequence). V was clipped by 6 bases and J by 7 bases, with 13 bases between them. CDR3 length: 13 amino acids. In DNA, the CDR3 is TGTGCCAGCAGCCGGATGCCTCCAAATGAGCAGTTCTTC. This gives the protein CASSRMPPNEQFF.

The rearrangement joins TRBV29-1 to TRBJ2-1; TRBD2 aligns across 10 bases. V trimming: 4 bases; J trimming: 5 bases; junction bases outside the gene matches: 5. The CDR3 has 14 amino acids. Germline CDR1 SQVTM, CDR2 ANQGSEA. In nucleotides, the CDR3 is TGCAGCGTTGTACGGACTAGCGGCCACAATGAGCAGTTCTTC. Amino acids: CSVVRTSGHNEQFF.

The chain has TRBV29-1 and TRBJ2-7; TRBD2 is a possible D gene (5 bases). With 4 bases removed from V and 2 bases from J, the gap between germline ends came to 9 bases. This CDR3 is 12 amino acids long. The germline gives CDR1 SQVTM, CDR2 ANQGSEA. This chain's CDR3 is CSVAGIPYEQYF. CDR3 nucleotides: TGCAGCGTTGCGGGGATCCCCTACGAGCAGTACTTC.

The genes are TRBV6-5 and TRBJ1-1; D is unclear. The germline V gene has CDR1 MNHEY and CDR2 SVGAGI. Deletions cut 2 bases from V and 3 bases from J, with 13 bases between. This CDR3 is 15 amino acids long. The CDR3: CASSYTRRVHTEAFF. The CDR3 DNA reads as TGTGCCAGCAGTTACACACGAAGGGTGCACACTGAAGCTTTCTTT.

Details on this clonotype: Since a much larger clone is just one base distant, this may be a read error. The chain combines TRBV12-3 or TRBV12-4 with TRBJ2-5; the match to TRBD2 covers 8 bases. The CDR3 totals 14 residues. V lost 6 bases to trimming and J lost 4 bases; unmatched junction nucleotides: 7. The CDR3 protein is CASRLTSERETQYF. The CDR3 DNA sequence: TGTGCCAGCAGGTTGACTAGCGAGAGAGAGACCCAGTACTTC.

This clonotype was recorded a few times. This sequence joins TRBV25-1 and TRBJ2-2; no firm D call. The CDR3 consists of 14 residues. Germline V lookup: CDR1 MGHDK, CDR2 SYGVNS. V was pared by 6 bases and J by 7 bases, with 15 bases between. This CDR3 reads CASSKGRLIGELFF. CDR3 sequence (DNA): TGTGCCAGCAGCAAGGGCCGATTGATCGGGGAGCTGTTTTTT.

The chain recombines TRBV4-2 with TRBJ2-7; possibly TRBD2 for D (6 bases). The CDR3 totals 15 residues. CDR1 LGHNA and CDR2 YNFKEQ come from the germline V gene. V shed 1 base and J shed 2 bases, with 12 bases lying between them. CDR3 in amino acids: CASSQVPAGPYEQYF. CDR3 in DNA: TGTGCCAGCAGCCAAGTTCCAGCGGGTCCCTACGAGCAGTACTTC.

The chain links TRBV5-5 to TRBJ2-3; D not certain. The CDR3 is made up of 12 amino acids. The germline CDR1 and CDR2 sequences are SGHKS and YYEKEE (reference sequence). The V end was cut by 4 bases, the J end by 6 bases, with 9 bases between. The CDR3 DNA reads TGTGCCAGCAGCGTGAATGACGATACGCAGTATTTT. Protein sequence: CASSVNDDTQYF. The variable domain in full, completed from reference TRBV5-5 and TRBJ2-3, reads DAGVTQSPTHLIKTRGQQVTLRCSPISGHKSVSWYQQVLGQGPQFIFQYYEKEERGRGNFPDRFSARQFPNYSSELNVNALLLGDSALYLCASSVNDDTQYFGPGTRLTVL.

The chain joins TRBV7-9 to TRBJ2-7; 10 bases agree with TRBD2. This CDR3 region has 16 residues. V was clipped by 1 base and J by 4 bases; unmatched bases: 7. Germline CDR1 is SEHNR and CDR2 is FQNEAQ (reference sequence). CDR3 DNA sequence: TGTGCCAGCAGCTTAGTCCAGGGACTAGCGATGTACGAGCAGTACTTC. This gives the protein CASSLVQGLAMYEQYF.

This clonotype was detected only a few times. The chain combines TRBV15 with TRBJ2-5; 9 positions match TRBD2. The CDR3 runs to 14 residues. With 5 bases clipped from V and 5 bases from J, the junction kept 6 bases outside the gene matches. Germline V lookup: CDR1 LNHNV, CDR2 YYDKDF (reference sequence). The CDR3, as DNA: TGTGCCACCAGCGCTCCCGGGACTAGCGAGACCCAGTACTTC. It translates to CATSAPGTSETQYF.

The V gene is TRBV15, the J gene TRBJ2-1; no clear D. Per the germline V gene, CDR1 is LNHNV and CDR2 is YYDKDF (reference sequence). This CDR3 region has 13 residues. V was trimmed by 9 bases and J by 0 bases, leaving 9 bases between them. As DNA, the CDR3 is TGTGCCACTCTGAAGAGCTCCTACAATGAGCAGTTCTTC. Translated, it gives CATLKSSYNEQFF. The whole variable domain, filled in from reference TRBV15 and TRBJ2-1, reads DAMVIQNPRYQVTQFGKPVTLSCSQTLNHNVMYWYQQKSSQAPKLLFHYYDKDFNNEADTPDNFQSRRPNTSFCFLDIRSPGLGDTAMYLCATLKSSYNEQFFGPGTRLTVL.

A few counts support this clonotype. The rearrangement uses TRBV29-1 and TRBJ2-7; TRBD1 matches 7 bases. Losses at the gene ends were 7 bases for V and 5 bases for J; bases not matched to a gene: 8. The germline gives CDR1 SQVTM, CDR2 ANQGSEA. The CDR3 is 12 residues long. The CDR3 region is CSGAGTANEQYF. Written as DNA, the CDR3 is TGCAGCGGAGCCGGGACAGCTAACGAGCAGTACTTC.

CDR3 in DNA: TGCGCCAGCAGCTTGCCGGCCCGCCTTAGCGGGAGGGCCGACTACGAGCAGTACTTC. Protein sequence: CASSLPARLSGRADYEQYF. This rearrangement joins TRBV5-1 to TRBJ2-7; 11 bases match TRBD2. V lost 1 base to trimming and J lost 3 bases; unmatched junction nucleotides: 15. Germline V gene sequence: CDR1 SGHRS, CDR2 YFSETQ. CDR3 length: 19 amino acids.

The chain employs TRBV7-2 and TRBJ2-3; D is uncertain. The CDR3 has 15 residues. The germline V gene has CDR1 SGHTA and CDR2 FQGNSA. With 1 base removed from V and 0 bases from J, the gap between germline ends came to 8 bases. The CDR3: CASSLVAYSTDTQYF. Written as DNA, the CDR3 is TGTGCCAGCAGCTTAGTGGCGTATAGCACAGATACGCAGTATTTT.

The V call is TRBV15, the J call TRBJ1-2; D gene uncertain. The V end was cut by 0 bases, the J end by 0 bases, with 5 bases between. The CDR3 contains 14 residues. Germline CDR1 is LNHNV and CDR2 is YYDKDF (reference sequence). This CDR3 reads CATSRDRANYGYTF. In DNA form, the CDR3 reads TGTGCCACCAGCAGAGACAGAGCTAACTATGGCTACACCTTC.

The chain joins TRBV5-1 to TRBJ2-2; D unresolved. This CDR3 is built from 16 residues. V shed 0 bases and J shed 0 bases, with 9 bases lying between them. Looked up from germline, CDR1 is SGHRS and CDR2 is YFSETQ. This chain's CDR3 is CASSLAVSSNTGELFF. The CDR3 DNA sequence: TGCGCCAGCAGCTTGGCCGTCAGTTCGAACACCGGGGAGCTGTTTTTT.

This clonotype was counted only a few times. The gene calls are TRBV11-2 and TRBJ2-2, with D unclear. Trimming took 0 bases from V and 6 from J, leaving 17 bases between them. This CDR3 is built from 17 residues. The germline CDR1 and CDR2 sequences are SGHAT and FQNNGV. Here the CDR3 reads CASSLDSTPFVSGELFF. In DNA form, the CDR3 reads TGTGCCAGCAGCTTAGACTCCACCCCCTTTGTCTCCGGGGAGCTGTTTTTT.